The clone carrying this T cell receptor beta chain was seen more than once but under ten times. The antigen is unknown. Germline CDR1 SQVTM, CDR2 ANQGSEA. The CDR3 runs to 13 residues. The data stem from a study of blood T cells in healthy people across ages. Regarding the study as a whole: Donor CMV status was unknown, possibly confounding expanded clonotype changes. One million T cells yielded diversity estimates that were considered underestimates.

Using a J-beta primer mix together with a sample-barcoded 5' primer, a second PCR was run for about 7 to 12 cycles. With 12 random nucleotides, a template-switch adaptor tagged each individual cDNA molecule. TCRdb reanalysed the 5' RACE reads using MiXCR and keeps one entry per CDR3 protein. The top ten hold approximately 7.9% of the sample, which has some 1.4 million distinct CDR3 sequences, approximately 40% seen once. The specimen sequenced was blood. The sequence derives from a woman in her late teens or twenties in good health. The rearrangement links TRBV29-1 to TRBJ2-1, with D perhaps TRBD2 (6 bases). CDR3 protein: CRISGQTVNEQFF. CDR3 DNA: TGCAGGATTAGCGGCCAGACCGTCAATGAGCAGTTCTTC.